Following are 21 T cell receptor beta chains from one sample sequenced in a study of CD8+CD57+ T cells in acquired aplastic anemia. TCR beta VDJ combinations and CDR3 sequences were profiled from genomic DNA. TCRdb independently ran MiXCR on the reads; one entry per CDR3 protein. The table shows over 45,000 distinct CDR3 sequences, with about 78% occurring only once. Sequenced material: sorted CD4+, CD8+, or CD8+CD57+ T cells (not recorded which) from PBMCs. These receptors all come from a human donor in good health, serving as a control.

This clonotype was seen many times. The rearrangement links TRBV20-1 to TRBJ2-3; 14 bases fit TRBD2. V shed 5 bases, J shed 0 bases, and the junction held 7 bases outside the gene matches. The CDR3 runs 17 residues. In germline, CDR1 is DFQATT, CDR2 SNEGSKA (reference sequence). CDR3 sequence: CSAPGLAGEGSTDTQYF. The CDR3 DNA reads as TGCAGTGCTCCGGGACTAGCGGGAGAGGGGAGCACAGATACGCAGTATTTT.

This clonotype was seen only a few times. The rearrangement uses TRBV7-2 and TRBJ1-1, with a possible D match to TRBD1 (5 bases). Germline CDR1 reads SGHTA; CDR2 reads FQGNSA. Deletions cut 6 bases from V and 10 bases from J, with 12 bases between. The CDR3 extends over 11 amino acids. The CDR3 spells CASRYGGPAFF. CDR3 DNA: TGTGCCAGCAGGTACGGGGGACCAGCTTTCTTT.

The CDR3 loop is CASSRLAGGETQYF. CDR3 in DNA: TGTGCCAGCAGCCGACTAGCGGGAGGGGAGACCCAGTACTTC. The V call is TRBV7-7, the J call TRBJ2-5; 14 nucleotides align to TRBD2. The CDR3 runs to 14 residues. Germline loops: CDR1 SSHAT, CDR2 FNYEAQ (reference sequence). With 5 bases clipped from V and 5 bases from J, the junction kept 1 base outside the gene matches.

The J gene is TRBJ2-1, the V gene TRBV11-1; 16 bases map to TRBD2. This CDR3 region has 16 residues. Per the germline V gene, CDR1 is SGHAT and CDR2 is FQDESV (reference sequence). The J segment lost 7 bases and the V segment lost 4 bases, leaving 4 bases of the junction unmatched. CDR3 DNA sequence: TGTGCCAGCAGCTCCGGGACTAGCGGGAGGGTGAATGAGCAGTTCTTC. Its translation: CASSSGTSGRVNEQFF.

This clonotype was counted many times. This rearrangement joins TRBV11-2 to TRBJ2-2; 10 bases are a match to TRBD2. CDR1 and CDR2 from the germline V gene are SGHAT and FQNNGV. The CDR3 has 19 residues. Trimming took 3 bases from V and 3 from J; bases not matched to a gene: 13. The chain's CDR3 is CASSLQGGLAELHTGELFF. CDR3 sequence (DNA): TGTGCCAGCAGCTTGCAGGGTGGACTAGCGGAGCTCCACACCGGGGAGCTGTTTTTT.

The chain carries TRBV7-9 and TRBJ1-6; D unclear. The CDR3 extends over 13 amino acids. V lost 1 base and J 9 bases, leaving 7 bases between the germline ends. Germline CDR1 SEHNR, CDR2 FQNEAQ (reference sequence). The CDR3 region is CASSLEKASPLHF. Here the CDR3 DNA reads TGTGCCAGCAGCTTAGAGAAGGCTTCACCCCTCCACTTT.

The chain uses TRBV2 and TRBJ2-1; 9 bases are shared with TRBD1. Trimming took 4 bases from V and 7 from J; bases not matched to a gene: 8. The CDR3 covers 15 residues. Germline V gene sequence: CDR1 SNHLY, CDR2 FYNNEI. Here the CDR3 reads CASSAYGTGLNEQFF. CDR3 DNA sequence: TGTGCCAGCAGTGCGTACGGGACAGGGCTGAATGAGCAGTTCTTC.

The chain has TRBV7-3 and TRBJ1-2; D is perhaps TRBD1 (6 bases). Trimming cost V 3 bases and J 5 bases, with 10 bases left between them. This CDR3 has 13 amino acids. Germline values: CDR1 SGHTA, CDR2 FQGTGA. The CDR3 spells CASSLDRTYGYTF. CDR3 bases: TGTGCCAGCAGCTTGGACAGAACTTATGGCTACACCTTC.

The V and J genes are TRBV24-1 and TRBJ2-3; TRBD1 agrees at 8 bases. Unmatched junction bases numbered 7, after V lost 5 bases and J lost 4 bases. CDR3 length equals 15 residues. Germline V gene sequence: CDR1 KGHDR, CDR2 SFDVKD. The CDR3 sequence is CATSVRTGNADTQYF. In DNA, the CDR3 is TGTGCCACCAGTGTAAGGACAGGGAACGCAGATACGCAGTATTTT.

The table lists this clonotype with many counts. The genes are TRBV20-1 and TRBJ2-4, with 8 bases lining up with TRBD2. The CDR3 is made up of 15 amino acids. V trimming: 0 bases; J trimming: 4 bases; junction bases outside the gene matches: 5. Germline V gene lookup returns CDR1 DFQATT and CDR2 SNEGSKA (reference sequence). This chain's CDR3 is CSARDGGGPKNIQYF. In nucleotides, the CDR3 is TGCAGTGCTAGAGATGGCGGGGGGCCAAAAAACATTCAGTACTTC.

On this clonotype: One end of the junction varies from germline; a read error may be responsible. The rearrangement uses TRBV20-1 and TRBJ1-1; no definite D call. The CDR3 has 11 amino acids. CDR1 and CDR2 from the germline V gene are DFQATT and SNEGSKA (reference sequence). The CDR3 spells CSAHPNTGAFF. In nucleotides, the CDR3 is TGCAGTGCACACCCGAACACTGGAGCTTTCTTT.

This chain connects TRBV9 to TRBJ2-7; possibly TRBD2 for D (5 bases). Germline CDR1 is SGDLS and CDR2 is YYNGEE. The CDR3 contains 14 residues. The V end was cut by 4 bases, the J end by 3 bases, with 14 bases between. The CDR3 reads CASSLDWGFYEQYF. For the CDR3, the DNA is TGTGCCAGCAGCTTGGACTGGGGATTCTACGAGCAGTACTTC.

This clonotype was counted at least ten times. The rearrangement links TRBV7-9 to TRBJ2-3; no firm D call. This CDR3 is 11 amino acids long. V dropped 6 bases and J dropped 4 bases, with 5 bases sitting between them. In germline, CDR1 is SEHNR, CDR2 FQNEAQ (reference sequence). The CDR3 DNA sequence: TGTGCCAGCAGTTTGGCAGATACGCAGTATTTT. Its protein product is CASSLADTQYF.

The chain recombines TRBV7-6 with TRBJ1-1, with D hard to call. V lost 0 bases, J lost 5 bases, and 4 bases lay in between. The CDR3 extends over 12 amino acids. CDR1 is SGHVS and CDR2 is FNYEAQ in the germline V gene. The CDR3 protein is CASSLAETEAFF. CDR3 bases: TGTGCCAGCAGCTTAGCAGAAACTGAAGCTTTCTTT.

The CDR3: CASSVLSSYTF. Here the CDR3 DNA reads TGTGCCAGCAGTGTGTTGAGCAGCTACACCTTC. The rearrangement joins TRBV2 to TRBJ1-2; D is unclear. Per germline, CDR1 SNHLY and CDR2 FYNNEI. V was clipped by 4 bases and J by 9 bases, with 9 bases between them. This CDR3 has 11 amino acids.

The chain has TRBV19 and TRBJ2-7, with 11 nucleotides matching TRBD2. The V gene's germline CDR1 is LNHDA and CDR2 SQIVND (reference sequence). The J segment lost 4 bases and the V segment lost 6 bases, leaving 8 bases of the junction unmatched. CDR3 length equals 15 residues. The CDR3 loop reads CASSPSTSGGYEQYF. As DNA, the CDR3 is TGTGCCAGTAGCCCCTCAACTAGCGGGGGATACGAGCAGTACTTC.

V usage is TRBV29-1 and J usage is TRBJ2-7; D is perhaps TRBD1 or TRBD2 (6 bases each). Trimming shortened V by 0 bases and J by 6 bases, and 9 bases separated the two germline ends. The CDR3 runs 12 residues. Germline CDR1 and CDR2: SQVTM and ANQGSEA. The CDR3 sequence is CSVEEQGGEQYF. CDR3 coding DNA: TGCAGCGTTGAAGAACAGGGAGGCGAGCAGTACTTC.

This clonotype was picked up many times. The CDR3 region is CASSLTTPGETQYF. The CDR3 DNA reads TGTGCCAGCAGCTTAACCACCCCCGGAGAGACCCAGTACTTC. The chain combines TRBV7-9 with TRBJ2-5; D is ambiguous. Germline V gives CDR1 SEHNR, CDR2 FQNEAQ (reference sequence). V was shortened by 2 bases and J by 4 bases, with 11 bases between the two germline ends. The CDR3 totals 14 residues.

This clonotype was seen repeatedly, ten times or more. The V gene is TRBV4-1, the J gene TRBJ1-2; 11 bases fit TRBD1. From germline, CDR1 is MGHRA and CDR2 YSYEKL. The CDR3 is 17 residues long. The trim removed 0 bases at V and 4 bases at J, leaving 7 bases unmatched. CDR3 residues: CASSQDPRTGGFYGYTF. CDR3 DNA: TGCGCCAGCAGCCAAGATCCTCGGACAGGGGGCTTCTATGGCTACACCTTC.

Turning to this clonotype: Since no conserved phenylalanine or tryptophan closes the CDR3, a read error is the likely cause. No DNA is shown, since the ends of the CDR3 on it are uncertain; the CDR3 is the one TCRdb lists. The V and J genes are TRBV7-8 and TRBJ2-5. Germline values: CDR1 SGHVS, CDR2 FQNEAQ. The CDR3 comprises 8 residues, both ends counted. The CDR3 spells CASSLESN.

This clonotype came up many times. The rearrangement links TRBV20-1 to TRBJ2-7; the match to TRBD2 covers 9 bases. CDR1 is DFQATT, CDR2 SNEGSKA, per germline (reference sequence). The length of the CDR3 is 16 residues. V shed 3 bases and J 5 bases; nucleotides not matched to a gene: 14. CDR3 nucleotides: TGCAGTGCTAGTCCCGAGGGGGGACTAGCCTTCCACGAGCAGTACTTC. This codes for CSASPEGGLAFHEQYF.